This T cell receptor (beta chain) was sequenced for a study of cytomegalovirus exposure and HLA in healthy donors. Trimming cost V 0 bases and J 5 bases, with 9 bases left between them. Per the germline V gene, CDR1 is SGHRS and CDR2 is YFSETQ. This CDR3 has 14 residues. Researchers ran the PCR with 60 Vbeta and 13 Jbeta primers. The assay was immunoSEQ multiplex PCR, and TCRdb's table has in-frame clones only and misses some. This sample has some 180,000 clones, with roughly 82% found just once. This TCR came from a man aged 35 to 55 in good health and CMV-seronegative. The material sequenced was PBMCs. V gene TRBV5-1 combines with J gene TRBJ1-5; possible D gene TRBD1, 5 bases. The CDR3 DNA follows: TGCGCCAGCAGCTTGGCTGGGGGGGATCAGCCCCAGCATTTT. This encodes CASSLAGGDQPQHF.